The next 3 T cell receptor beta chains were all read from a single sample in a study of T-cell reconstitution after alpha-beta-depleted transplantation in children. The TCRbeta library incorporated unique molecular identifiers. Via MiXCR, TCRdb re-called the PCR reads, giving one row per CDR3 protein. This sample yields hundreds of thousands of distinct CDR3 sequences, of which around 13% are seen a single time; about 0.79% belongs to the top ten. The material sequenced was PBMCs, taken before TCRalphabeta/CD19-depleted stem cell transplant. The origin of the receptors is a girl aged 2 to 9 with congenital amegakaryocytic thrombocytopenia, due to receive a stem cell transplant.

This clonotype was counted at least ten times. The chain combines TRBV7-6 with TRBJ2-3; D is ambiguous. V lost 5 bases, J lost 0 bases, and 12 bases lay in between. The CDR3 consists of 15 residues. Germline V gene lookup returns CDR1 SGHVS and CDR2 FNYEAQ. The CDR3 sequence: CASSGRAASTDTQYF. In DNA form, the CDR3 reads TGTGCCAGCAGCGGTCGGGCGGCTAGCACAGATACGCAGTATTTT.

The CDR3 is CASSLGLAGSGANVLTF. The CDR3, as DNA: TGTGCCAGCAGCTTGGGACTAGCGGGCTCTGGGGCCAACGTCCTGACTTTC. This chain links TRBV5-4 with TRBJ2-6, with TRBD2 matching over 10 bases. Germline V gene sequence: CDR1 SGHNT, CDR2 YYREEE (reference sequence). There are 17 residues in the CDR3. V was clipped by 0 bases and J by 0 bases; unmatched bases: 0.

This clonotype was found a few times. The V and J genes are TRBV7-2 and TRBJ2-3, with D possibly TRBD1 on 5 matching bases. Trimming pared 3 bases from V and 11 bases from J, leaving 12 bases between. Per the germline V gene, CDR1 is SGHTA and CDR2 is FQGNSA. CDR3 size: 12 residues. CDR3 sequence reads: CASSLPQGMQYF. As DNA, the CDR3 is TGTGCCAGCAGCTTGCCGCAGGGTATGCAGTATTTT.